The entry below describes one TCR beta chain. The antigen remains unidentified. V lost 0 bases to trimming and J lost 3 bases, with 6 bases between them. Germline V gene data show CDR1 as LGHNA and CDR2 as YSLEER. The CDR3 contains 13 residues. This record belongs to a study of T cell responses to AZD1222 COVID-19 vaccine. Findings and caveats of the study: Donors were mostly white British, more females; clonal diversity possibly underestimated. Compared with day 0, the breadth and depth of the Spike-specific TCR repertoire rose significantly after two doses of AZD1222.

TCRdb keeps only in-frame clones here, not all; method: immunoSEQ multiplex PCR. In the table there are approximately 89,000 clones, 90% of which are singletons. The sample in question was peripheral blood, obtained 28 days after the second AZD1222 dose. The TCR was taken from an adult who received the AZD1222 COVID-19 vaccine. This chain joins TRBV4-3 and TRBJ2-7, with D tentatively TRBD2 (5 bases). The CDR3 region is CASSQEAGYEQYF. CDR3 coding DNA: TGCGCCAGCAGCCAAGAGGCGGGCTACGAGCAGTACTTC.